Following are 22 T cell receptor beta chains from one sample sequenced in a study of T cells in Graves' hyperthyroidism and ophthalmopathy. From RNA transcripts, TCR beta CDR3 regions were amplified. HTBI primers were used for first-round RT-PCR of the TCR CDR3. In TCRdb, the multiplex PCR reads were re-called with MiXCR into one record per CDR3 protein. The sample shows some 350,000 distinct CDR3 sequences, approximately 16% of them seen only once. The specimen was blood. The source is a woman aged 60-75 years with Graves' ophthalmopathy.

The V gene is TRBV7-2, the J gene TRBJ2-1; D is ambiguous. V gave up 5 bases and J gave up 3 bases, with 17 bases separating them. CDR1 and CDR2 (germline): SGHTA, FQGNSA. The CDR3 loop spans 16 amino acids. The DNA of the CDR3 is TGTGCCAGCAGCCAAGATTACAGTCCGGGCTACAATGAGCAGTTCTTC. Translation gives CASSQDYSPGYNEQFF.

This clonotype was detected many times. J is TRBJ2-3 and V is TRBV7-2; D not resolved. Germline lookup yields CDR1 SGHTA and CDR2 FQGNSA. Trimming pared 5 bases from V and 4 bases from J, leaving 7 bases between. This CDR3 is built from 12 residues. The CDR3 DNA follows: TGTGCCAGCAGCCAAGACTCAGATACGCAGTATTTT. It codes for CASSQDSDTQYF. Looking up the rest from reference TRBV7-2 and TRBJ2-3 gives the full variable domain: GAGVSQSPSNKVTEKGKDVELRCDPISGHTALYWYRQSLGQGLEFLIYFQGNSAPDKSGLPSDRFSAERTGGSVSTLTIQRTQQEDSAVYLCASSQDSDTQYFGPGTRLTVL.

This clonotype was counted between two and nine times. This sequence joins TRBV4-1 and TRBJ2-1, with 10 nucleotides matching TRBD2. Trimming cost V 1 base and J 3 bases; bases outside gene matches: 3. Germline V gene lookup returns CDR1 MGHRA and CDR2 YSYEKL. The CDR3 has 16 residues. CDR3 sequence reads: CASSQGTSGNYNEQFF. The CDR3 DNA is TGCGCCAGCAGCCAAGGCACTAGCGGGAACTACAATGAGCAGTTCTTC.

This clonotype was seen many times. The germline gene is not matched at one end of the junction; a read error may be the cause. V gene TRBV11-2 combines with J gene TRBJ2-7; the match to TRBD2 covers 14 bases. The CDR3 has 22 residues. Germline V gives CDR1 SGHAT, CDR2 FQNNGV. The CDR3 DNA sequence: TGTGCCAGCAGCCACCCAAGGTCGGGGACTAGCGGGAGTGCAAGGAGCTCCGACGAGCAGTACTTC. Translating it yields CASSHPRSGTSGSARSSDEQYF.

The sample holds many counts of this clonotype. The J gene is TRBJ2-7, the V gene TRBV6-1; 10 bases map to TRBD2. The trim removed 3 bases at V and 6 bases at J, leaving 8 bases unmatched. Germline V gives CDR1 MNHNS, CDR2 SASEGT. The CDR3 contains 15 residues. The CDR3 DNA reads TGTGCCAGCAGTGATTTAGCGGGAGGCTGGGCCGAGCAGTACTTC. It specifies CASSDLAGGWAEQYF.

This clonotype was recorded many times. The chain has TRBV20-1 and TRBJ2-7; 9 bases are shared with TRBD1. The CDR3 is made up of 15 amino acids. Germline CDR1 is DFQATT and CDR2 is SNEGSKA (reference sequence). V gave up 1 base and J gave up 9 bases; unmatched junction bases: 13. DNA of the CDR3: TGCAGTGCTAGAGTTATGGGGACAGGGAGGGTAGTGCAGTACTTC. Translating gives CSARVMGTGRVVQYF.

This clonotype was detected many times. This CDR3 is CASSEAGAGGPLEQYF. The CDR3 nucleotides are TGTGCCAGCAGTGAAGCAGGGGCGGGAGGGCCCCTCGAGCAGTACTTC. The genes are TRBV6-1 and TRBJ2-7, with 9 bases that match TRBD2. Trimming took 0 bases from V and 6 from J; bases not matched to a gene: 9. The CDR3 is made up of 16 amino acids. The germline V gene encodes CDR1 MNHNS and CDR2 SASEGT.

In this sample, this clonotype turned up many times. The chain carries TRBV5-1 and TRBJ1-1, with D perhaps matching TRBD1 (5 bases). Germline V lookup: CDR1 SGHRS, CDR2 YFSETQ. V was cut by 2 bases and J by 1 base, with 12 bases left in between. The CDR3 consists of 15 residues. CDR3 residues: CASSFWGSGNTEAFF. CDR3 sequence (DNA): TGCGCCAGCAGCTTTTGGGGCAGCGGGAACACTGAAGCTTTCTTT.

This clonotype was detected ten times or more. The V and J genes are TRBV7-8 and TRBJ2-2; D perhaps matches TRBD1 (6 bases). The CDR3 is 17 residues long. The germline V gene encodes CDR1 SGHVS and CDR2 FQNEAQ. Trimming pared 7 bases from V and 2 bases from J, leaving 20 bases between. The CDR3 region has the DNA TGTGCCAGCATGCCCTACACCGGGACACACAACACCGGGGAGCTGTTTTTT. As protein: CASMPYTGTHNTGELFF. Based on the CDR3 plus reference TRBV7-8 and TRBJ2-2, the full variable domain is GAGVSQSPRYKVAKRGQDVALRCDPISGHVSLFWYQQALGQGPEFLTYFQNEAQLDKSGLPSDRFFAERPEGSVSTLKIQRTQQEDSAVYLCASMPYTGTHNTGELFFGEGSRLTVL.

This clonotype was detected ten times or more. This sequence joins TRBV28 and TRBJ2-5; TRBD1 aligns across 7 bases. The germline V gene has CDR1 MDHEN and CDR2 SYDVKM. The V segment lost 6 bases and the J segment 7 bases; nucleotides outside the gene matches: 14. This CDR3 has 15 amino acids. The CDR3 bases are TGTGCCAGCAGCCGGGGTACAGGGGCTGTAGCGACCCAGTACTTC. Translation: CASSRGTGAVATQYF.

CDR3 sequence reads: CASTFGGNQPQHF. DNA of the CDR3: TGTGCCAGTACATTTGGGGGTAATCAGCCCCAGCATTTT. This chain joins TRBV19 and TRBJ1-5; a weak D match, TRBD1 (5 bases). Germline-derived CDR1 and CDR2 are LNHDA and SQIVND (reference sequence). V was shortened by 7 bases and J by 4 bases, with 11 bases between the two germline ends. The CDR3 runs to 13 residues.

This clonotype turned up a few times. The germline gene is not matched at one end of the junction; a read error may be the cause. The chain's CDR3 is CASSLGGGALQYNEQLF. CDR3 sequence (DNA): TGCGCCAGCAGCTTGGGAGGGGGGGCCCTACAATACAATGAGCAGCTCTTC. The rearrangement uses TRBV5-1 and TRBJ2-1; D possibly corresponds to TRBD2 (7 bases). Looked up from germline, CDR1 is SGHRS and CDR2 is YFSETQ. The CDR3 totals 17 residues.

This sequence joins TRBV28 and TRBJ2-7, with TRBD1 as a possible D gene (6 bases). The germline V gene encodes CDR1 MDHEN and CDR2 SYDVKM. The CDR3 loop spans 11 amino acids. V lost 7 bases and J 4 bases, leaving 8 bases between the germline ends. The CDR3 DNA is TGTGCCAGCACAACAGGGTACGAGCAGTACTTC. Its translation is CASTTGYEQYF.

This clonotype showed up just a few times. A much more abundant neighbour one base away suggests this may be a read error. In DNA, the CDR3 is TGCGCCAGCAGACCCGACAGGACTAACGAGCAGTACTTC. Translation gives CASRPDRTNEQYF. The chain has TRBV5-1 and TRBJ2-7; the D call may be TRBD1 or TRBD2 (6 bases each). The CDR3 length is 13 residues. CDR1 SGHRS and CDR2 YFSETQ come from the germline V gene. Trimming cost V 5 bases and J 5 bases, with 14 bases left between them. The whole variable domain, filled in from reference TRBV5-1 and TRBJ2-7, reads KAGVTQTPRYLIKTRGQQVTLSCSPISGHRSVSWYQQTPGQGLQFLFEYFSETQRNKGNFPGRFSGRQFSNSRSEMNVSTLELGDSALYLCASRPDRTNEQYFGPGTRLTVT.

The chain couples TRBV14 to TRBJ2-5; 7 bases agree with TRBD2. J lost 0 bases, V lost 1 base, and 8 bases had no gene match. The CDR3 length is 17 residues. Per the germline V gene, CDR1 is SGHDN and CDR2 is FVKESK. The CDR3 spells CASSQGTASGHQETQYF. The CDR3 coding sequence is TGTGCCAGCAGCCAAGGCACGGCTAGCGGCCACCAAGAGACCCAGTACTTC.

Here the CDR3 reads CASSLRDRVGEQYF. The DNA for the CDR3 is TGTGCCAGTAGTCTCCGGGACAGGGTGGGCGAGCAGTACTTC. The rearrangement joins TRBV19 to TRBJ2-7, with 9 bases lining up with TRBD1. Per germline, CDR1 LNHDA and CDR2 SQIVND (reference sequence). Germline trimming cut 5 bases from V and 6 bases from J; bases unmatched to any gene: 8. This CDR3 contains 14 residues.

This sequence joins TRBV6-2 or TRBV6-3 and TRBJ1-1, with 7 bases identical to TRBD1. The CDR3 covers 15 residues. Germline CDR1 reads MNHEY; CDR2 reads SVGEGT. The J segment lost 0 bases and the V segment lost 2 bases, leaving 3 bases of the junction unmatched. CDR3 amino acids: CASSYATGLNTEAFF. Written as DNA, the CDR3 is TGTGCCAGCAGTTACGCGACAGGGCTGAACACTGAAGCTTTCTTT.

CDR3 DNA: TGTGCCAGCAGGGGGGGGGATACTATAAACTATGGCTACACCTTC. It encodes CASRGGDTINYGYTF. The chain employs TRBV7-9 and TRBJ1-2; weak D call: TRBD1 (5 bases). Germline V lookup: CDR1 SEHNR, CDR2 FQNEAQ (reference sequence). V was shortened by 6 bases and J by 2 bases, with 16 bases between the two germline ends. This CDR3 is built from 15 residues.

The chain links TRBV7-9 to TRBJ2-5; 7 bases map to TRBD2. The J segment lost 7 bases and the V segment lost 6 bases, leaving 5 bases of the junction unmatched. The CDR3 is made up of 12 amino acids. Germline assignment: CDR1 SEHNR and CDR2 FQNEAQ (reference sequence). This CDR3 reads CASSLAAGTQYF. In nucleotides, the CDR3 is TGTGCCAGCAGTCTAGCGGCAGGGACCCAGTACTTC.

This clonotype was recorded a few times. The V call is TRBV4-2, the J call TRBJ2-3; a possible D gene is TRBD2 (6 bases). The V gene lost 3 bases and the J gene lost 2 bases, with 18 bases spanning the gap. This CDR3 region has 17 residues. CDR1 and CDR2 (germline): LGHNA, YNFKEQ. CDR3 residues: CASSHGLIAEPTDTQYF. CDR3 in DNA: TGTGCCAGCAGCCACGGCTTGATAGCGGAACCCACAGATACGCAGTATTTT.

The chain has TRBV6-5 and TRBJ2-3, with TRBD2 as a possible D gene (5 bases). This CDR3 comprises 16 residues. CDR1 is MNHEY, CDR2 SVGAGI, per germline. The V and J ends lost 4 bases and 2 bases respectively, with 16 bases between them. CDR3 coding DNA: TGTGCCAGCAGTTTCCTACTAGTGGGGATCACAGATACGCAGTATTTT. This sequence encodes CASSFLLVGITDTQYF.

This clonotype has a handful of counts. The genes are TRBV15 and TRBJ2-1; D remains ambiguous. V lost 5 bases and J lost 5, with 10 bases in between. This CDR3 has 13 residues. The germline CDR1 and CDR2 sequences are LNHNV and YYDKDF (reference sequence). CDR3 sequence (DNA): TGTGCCACCAGCGAGGACCCCGACAATGAGCAGTTCTTC. This sequence encodes CATSEDPDNEQFF.